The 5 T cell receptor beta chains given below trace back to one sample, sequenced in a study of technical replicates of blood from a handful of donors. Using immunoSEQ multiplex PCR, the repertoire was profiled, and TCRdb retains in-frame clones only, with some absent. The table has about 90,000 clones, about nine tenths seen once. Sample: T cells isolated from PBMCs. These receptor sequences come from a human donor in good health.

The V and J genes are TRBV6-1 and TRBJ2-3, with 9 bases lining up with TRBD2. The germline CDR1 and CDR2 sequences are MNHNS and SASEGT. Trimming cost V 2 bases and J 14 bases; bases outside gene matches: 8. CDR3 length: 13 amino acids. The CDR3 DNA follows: TGTGCCAGCAGTGAATCTGGGCGGGGGGGCTGGTATTTT. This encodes CASSESGRGGWYF.

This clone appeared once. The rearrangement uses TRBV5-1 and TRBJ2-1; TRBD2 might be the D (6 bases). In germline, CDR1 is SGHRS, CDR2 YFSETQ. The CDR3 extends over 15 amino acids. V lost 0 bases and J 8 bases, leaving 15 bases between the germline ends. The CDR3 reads CASSLGIPGGDEQFF. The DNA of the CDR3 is TGCGCCAGCAGCTTGGGTATACCAGGCGGGGATGAGCAGTTCTTC.

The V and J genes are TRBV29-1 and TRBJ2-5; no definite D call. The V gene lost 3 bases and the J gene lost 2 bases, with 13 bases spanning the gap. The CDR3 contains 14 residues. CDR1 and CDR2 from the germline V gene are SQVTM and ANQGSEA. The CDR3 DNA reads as TGCAGCGTTGAGTTGTTCAGGCAGCAAGAGACCCAGTACTTC. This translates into CSVELFRQQETQYF.

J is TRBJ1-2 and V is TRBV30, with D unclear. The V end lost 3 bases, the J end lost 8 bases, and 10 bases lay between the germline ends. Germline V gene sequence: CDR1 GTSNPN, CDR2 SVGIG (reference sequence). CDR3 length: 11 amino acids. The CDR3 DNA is TGTGCCTGGAGGGAGGTGTGGGGCTACACCTTC. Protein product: CAWREVWGYTF.

In nucleotides, the CDR3 is TGTGCCAGCAGTAAAGACAGGTCAAATCAGCCCCAGCATTTT. Translation gives CASSKDRSNQPQHF. This chain connects TRBV2 to TRBJ1-5; a possible D gene is TRBD1 (6 bases). The V gene's germline CDR1 is SNHLY and CDR2 FYNNEI. The V and J ends lost 5 bases and 4 bases respectively, with 12 bases between them. The CDR3 consists of 14 residues.